This T cell receptor (beta chain) comes out of a study of blood T cell repertoires in COVID-19. Across the study: The samples span acute and convalescent COVID-19 from the United States, Italy and Spain. T cells, B-cell-depleted T cells, or PBMCs supplied cDNA or gDNA.

As processed by the authors: Reference gene primer amplification gave estimated nucleated cell counts. Assay: immunoSEQ multiplex PCR; the TCRdb copy retains only in-frame clones and omits some. That table gives V, J and clone size, and the DNA gave D and trimming. The sample lists 150,000 to 200,000 clones; 85% to 95% were seen once. The CDR3 totals 15 residues. The ends were cut back, 0 bases at V and 2 bases at J, with 10 bases in the middle. CDR1 is GTSNPN and CDR2 is SVGIG in the germline V gene (reference sequence). This receptor was obtained from a woman aged 45-59 years with acute or convalescent COVID-19. Sequencing was done on a sample of peripheral blood. The chain recombines TRBV30 with TRBJ1-4, with a weak D call TRBD1 (6 bases). CDR3 residues: CAWSVGQYTNEKLFF. The CDR3 region has the DNA TGTGCCTGGAGTGTAGGACAGTATACTAATGAAAAACTGTTTTTT.